This is a list of T cell receptor beta chains from one sample in a study of neoadjuvant anti-PD-1 for oral cavity cancer. Measured with immunoSEQ multiplex PCR; TCRdb has only the in-frame clones, and not every one. The sample has about 16,000 clones, roughly 70% seen once. The sequences come from PBMCs, collected before nivolumab (anti-PD-1) treatment. The receptor source for this set is a person aged 40-85 years with oral cavity squamous cell carcinoma. The CDR3 runs from the conserved cysteine through the conserved F or W. The D gene is left open where the match is weak. Rows give clone size only sometimes, using once, few, many, or a class for an expanded clone.

TRBD1 | TRBJ1-4 | TRBV6-1 | NA | CASRGPGTGYEKLFF | TGTGCCAGCAGAGGTCCCGGGACAGGGTATGAAAAACTGTTTTTT
TRBD1 | TRBJ1-1 | TRBV13 | NA | CASSLSGTGGLNTEAFF | TGTGCCAGCAGCCTATCAGGGACAGGAGGGTTGAACACTGAAGCTTTCTTT
NA | TRBJ1-5 | TRBV6-6 | NA | CASRPGGESNQPQHF | TGTGCCAGCAGGCCTGGCGGCGAGAGCAATCAGCCCCAGCATTTT
TRBD1 | TRBJ1-2 | TRBV6-1 | NA | CASRPGQGLNYGYTF | TGTGCCAGCAGACCAGGACAGGGGCTCAACTATGGCTACACCTTC
NA | TRBJ2-7 | TRBV7-8 | NA | CASSLSGSGTYEQYF | TGTGCCAGCAGCTTATCTGGTTCAGGAACCTACGAGCAGTACTTC
TRBD1 | TRBJ1-1 | TRBV9 | NA | CASSGDRVQGGMNTEAFF | TGTGCCAGCAGCGGGGACAGGGTACAGGGAGGAATGAACACTGAAGCTTTCTTT
NA | TRBJ2-3 | TRBV5-1 | NA | CASSLGVRVTDTQYF | TGCGCCAGCAGCTTGGGGGTCAGGGTCACAGATACGCAGTATTTT
NA | TRBJ2-3 | TRBV15 | NA | CATSRPTGIVGTDTQYF | TGTGCCACCAGCAGACCTACAGGGATTGTTGGCACAGATACGCAGTATTTT
NA | TRBJ1-2 | TRBV6-5 | NA | CASSYQGGKNGYTF | TGTGCCAGCAGTTACCAGGGAGGGAAAAATGGCTACACCTTC
TRBD1 | TRBJ2-1 | TRBV2 | NA | CATGEITDRDRDRNEQFF | TGTGCCACCGGAGAGATTACCGACCGGGACAGAGATCGAAATGAACAGTTCTTC
NA | TRBJ2-7 | TRBV4-1 | few | CASSPEDGRTYEQYF | TGCGCCAGCAGCCCCGAGGACGGACGGACCTACGAGCAGTACTTC
NA | TRBJ2-5 | TRBV11-2 | once | CASSFSGQPKQYF | TGTGCCAGCAGCTTTAGTGGGCAGCCTAAACAGTACTTC
NA | TRBJ2-3 | TRBV5-1 | NA | CASSSTDFTDTQYF | TGCGCCAGCAGCTCCACCGACTTCACAGATACGCAGTATTTT
NA | TRBJ2-7 | TRBV11-2 | NA | CASSGLRQKVGEQYF | TGTGCCAGCAGCGGGCTAAGACAGAAGGTAGGCGAGCAGTACTTC
NA | TRBJ1-4 | TRBV11-2 | once | CASSAGTSTNEKLFF | TGTGCCAGCAGCGCCGGGACTTCAACTAATGAAAAACTGTTTTTT
NA | TRBJ1-2 | TRBV29-1 | NA | CSVEDREKYGYTF | TGCAGCGTTGAAGATAGGGAGAAGTATGGCTACACCTTC
NA | TRBJ2-7 | TRBV6-5 | once | CASSSPGAGSEQYF | TGTGCCAGCAGTTCACCGGGGGCGGGGTCCGAGCAGTACTTC
TRBD1 | TRBJ1-2 | TRBV9 | NA | CASSINFGTGDNYGYTF | TGTGCCAGCAGCATTAACTTTGGGACAGGGGACAACTATGGCTACACCTTC
TRBD1 | TRBJ1-1 | TRBV5-1 | NA | CASSGGTGRAEAFF | TGCGCCAGCAGCGGGGGGACAGGGCGGGCTGAAGCTTTCTTT
NA | TRBJ2-2 | TRBV4-1 | NA | CASSQDPAFTGELFF | TGCGCCAGCAGCCAAGACCCGGCATTCACCGGGGAGCTGTTTTTT
NA | TRBJ2-3 | TRBV27 | NA | CASSSQGTDTQYF | TGTGCCAGCAGTAGTCAGGGAACAGATACGCAGTATTTT
NA | TRBJ1-3 | TRBV6-1 | NA | CASSEGETGNSGNTIYF | TGTGCCAGCAGTGAAGGGGAGACTGGTAACTCTGGAAACACCATATATTTT
NA | TRBJ1-1 | TRBV7-6 | once | CASAAGGTEAFF | TGTGCCAGCGCGGCAGGTGGAACTGAAGCTTTCTTT
TRBD1 | TRBJ1-5 | TRBV19 | NA | CASSIPRQGANQPQHF | TGTGCCAGTAGTATTCCCCGACAGGGGGCTAATCAGCCCCAGCATTTT
NA | TRBJ2-3 | TRBV7-3 | NA | CASSLNGHTDTQYF | TGTGCCAGCAGCTTAAACGGACACACAGATACGCAGTATTTT
TRBD2 | TRBJ2-1 | TRBV11-2 | NA | CASSPQRGSYNEQFF | TGTGCCAGCAGCCCGCAGCGGGGCTCCTACAATGAGCAGTTCTTC
NA | TRBJ1-6 | TRBV27 | NA | CASSLVATYYSPLHF | TGTGCCAGCAGTTTAGTAGCGACCTATTATTCACCCCTCCACTTT
NA | TRBJ2-5 | TRBV28 | NA | CASSYREQETQYF | TGTGCCAGCAGTTACAGGGAACAAGAGACCCAGTACTTC
NA | TRBJ2-3 | TRBV5-1 | NA | CASSFQGTDTQYF | TGCGCCAGCAGCTTCCAGGGCACAGATACGCAGTATTTT